The T cell receptor (beta chain) described here comes from a study of CD8 T cells in Susac syndrome. CDR3 length: 13 residues. Germline-derived CDR1 and CDR2 are DFQATT and SNEGSKA (reference sequence). V was shortened by 3 bases and J by 1 base, with 7 bases between the two germline ends. Random hexamers were used to reverse transcribe the RNA input (roughly 0.5 to 1 ug). A multiplex approach, immunoSEQ multiplex PCR, amplified TCR beta CDR3 across 54 Vbeta and 13 Jbeta. One entry per CDR3 protein results from TCRdb running MiXCR on the immunoSEQ multiplex PCR reads. The sample yields about 170,000 distinct CDR3 sequences, approximately 93% seen once. Sequencing of TCR beta was performed on blood CD8+ T cells and on blood CD4+ T cells.

The chain combines TRBV20-1 with TRBJ2-1, with D unresolved. Input material: CD4+ T cells from PBMCs. This receptor was identified in a human donor with multiple sclerosis. Here the CDR3 reads CSARRSSYNEQFF. In nucleotides, the CDR3 is TGCAGTGCTAGGCGCTCTTCCTACAATGAGCAGTTCTTC.